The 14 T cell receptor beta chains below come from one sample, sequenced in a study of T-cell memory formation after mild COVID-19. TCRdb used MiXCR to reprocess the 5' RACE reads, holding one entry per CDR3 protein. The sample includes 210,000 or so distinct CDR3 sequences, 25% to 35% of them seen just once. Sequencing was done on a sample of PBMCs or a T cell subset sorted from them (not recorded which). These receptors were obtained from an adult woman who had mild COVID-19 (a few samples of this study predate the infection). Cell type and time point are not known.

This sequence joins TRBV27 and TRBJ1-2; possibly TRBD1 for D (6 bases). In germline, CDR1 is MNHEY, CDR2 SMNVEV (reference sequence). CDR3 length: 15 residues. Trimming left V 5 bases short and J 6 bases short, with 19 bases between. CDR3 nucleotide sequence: TGTGCCAGCAGTCCAGGGACAACTACGATACATGGCTACACCTTC. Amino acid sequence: CASSPGTTTIHGYTF.

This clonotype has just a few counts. The CDR3 DNA sequence: TGCAGCGCACCTCCCAACCTAGCGCACAGCACAGATACGCAGTATTTT. It encodes CSAPPNLAHSTDTQYF. The chain links TRBV29-1 to TRBJ2-3; TRBD2 is a possible D gene (6 bases). The length of the CDR3 is 16 residues. Trimming left V 7 bases short and J 0 bases short, with 20 bases between. Germline V CDR1 and CDR2: SQVTM, ANQGSEA.

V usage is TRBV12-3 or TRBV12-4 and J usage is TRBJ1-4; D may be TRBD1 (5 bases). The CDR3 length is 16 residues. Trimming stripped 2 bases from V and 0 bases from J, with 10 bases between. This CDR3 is CASSLRQRATNEKLFF. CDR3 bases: TGTGCCAGCAGTTTAAGACAGCGAGCAACTAATGAAAAACTGTTTTTT.

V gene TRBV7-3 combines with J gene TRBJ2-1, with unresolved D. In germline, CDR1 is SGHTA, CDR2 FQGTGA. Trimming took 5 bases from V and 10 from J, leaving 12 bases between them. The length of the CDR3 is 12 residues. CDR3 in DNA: TGTGCCAGCAGCGCCACCCTGGGCGAGCAGTTCTTC. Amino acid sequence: CASSATLGEQFF.

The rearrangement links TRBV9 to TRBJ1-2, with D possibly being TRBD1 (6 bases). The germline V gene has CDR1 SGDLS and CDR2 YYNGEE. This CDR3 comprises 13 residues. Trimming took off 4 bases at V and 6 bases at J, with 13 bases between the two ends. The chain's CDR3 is CASSPSSGDGYTF. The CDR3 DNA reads TGTGCCAGCAGCCCGTCTTCAGGGGATGGCTACACCTTC.

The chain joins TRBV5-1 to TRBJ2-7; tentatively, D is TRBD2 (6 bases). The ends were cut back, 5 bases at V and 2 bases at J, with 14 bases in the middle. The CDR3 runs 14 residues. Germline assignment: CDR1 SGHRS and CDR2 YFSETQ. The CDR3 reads CASRPAGTPYEQYF. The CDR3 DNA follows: TGCGCCAGCAGGCCCGCGGGAACCCCCTACGAGCAGTACTTC.

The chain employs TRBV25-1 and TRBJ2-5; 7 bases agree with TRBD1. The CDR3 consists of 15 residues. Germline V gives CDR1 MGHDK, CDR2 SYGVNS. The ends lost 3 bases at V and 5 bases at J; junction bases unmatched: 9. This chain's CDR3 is CASSDQQGLRETQYF. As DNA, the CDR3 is TGTGCCAGCAGTGATCAACAGGGGTTAAGGGAGACCCAGTACTTC. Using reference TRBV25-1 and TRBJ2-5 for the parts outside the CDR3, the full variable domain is EADIYQTPRYLVIGTGKKITLECSQTMGHDKMYWYQQDPGMELHLIHYSYGVNSTEKGDLSSESTVSRIRTEHFPLTLESARPSHTSQYLCASSDQQGLRETQYFGPGTRLLVL.

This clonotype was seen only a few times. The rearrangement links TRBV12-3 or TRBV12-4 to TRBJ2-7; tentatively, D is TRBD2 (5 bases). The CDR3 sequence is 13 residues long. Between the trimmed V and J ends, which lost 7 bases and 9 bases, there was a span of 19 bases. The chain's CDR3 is CASTSWASRGQYF. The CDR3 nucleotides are TGTGCCAGCACCTCTTGGGCCTCCCGGGGGCAGTACTTC.

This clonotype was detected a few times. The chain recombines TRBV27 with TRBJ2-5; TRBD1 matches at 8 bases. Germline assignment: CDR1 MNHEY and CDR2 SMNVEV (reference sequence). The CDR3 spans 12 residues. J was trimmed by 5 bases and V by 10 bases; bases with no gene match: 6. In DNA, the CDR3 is TGTGCCACTCGACAGGGGTTGGAGACCCAGTACTTC. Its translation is CATRQGLETQYF.

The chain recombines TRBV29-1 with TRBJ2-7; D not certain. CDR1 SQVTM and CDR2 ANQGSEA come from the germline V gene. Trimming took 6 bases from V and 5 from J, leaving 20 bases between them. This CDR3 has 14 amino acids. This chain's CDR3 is CSVWIAPATNEQYF. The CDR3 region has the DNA TGCAGCGTATGGATTGCCCCAGCGACGAACGAGCAGTACTTC.

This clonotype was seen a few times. The DNA for the CDR3 is TGCGCCAGCAGCCGGAGGGGACAGGGTTCCACCGGGGAGCTGTTTTTT. Translation: CASSRRGQGSTGELFF. This chain uses TRBV5-1 with TRBJ2-2; 9 positions match TRBD1. The V gene end was trimmed by 4 bases and the J gene end by 4 bases; junction bases not matched to a gene: 8. The CDR3 consists of 16 residues. In germline, CDR1 is SGHRS, CDR2 YFSETQ.

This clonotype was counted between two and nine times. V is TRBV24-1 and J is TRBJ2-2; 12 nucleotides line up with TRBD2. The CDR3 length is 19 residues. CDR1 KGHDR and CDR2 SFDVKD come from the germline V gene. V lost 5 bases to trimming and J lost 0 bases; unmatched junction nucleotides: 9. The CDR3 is CATSGTSGGPFANTGELFF. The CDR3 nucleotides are TGTGCCACCAGTGGAACTAGCGGGGGGCCGTTCGCGAACACCGGGGAGCTGTTTTTT.

CDR3 sequence: CSARGRREGTYYGYTF. CDR3 sequence (DNA): TGCAGTGCTAGAGGCCGCCGTGAGGGAACGTACTATGGCTACACCTTC. The V gene is TRBV20-1, the J gene TRBJ1-2, with D uncertain. V was cut by 1 base and J by 3 bases, with 18 bases left in between. Germline CDR1 DFQATT, CDR2 SNEGSKA (reference sequence). The CDR3 is 16 residues long.

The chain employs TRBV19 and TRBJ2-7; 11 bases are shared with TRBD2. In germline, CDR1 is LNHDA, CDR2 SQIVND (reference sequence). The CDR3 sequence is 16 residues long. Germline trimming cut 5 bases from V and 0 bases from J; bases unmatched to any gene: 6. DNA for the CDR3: TGTGCCAGTAGTTGGACCGGGACTAGCGGCTCCTACGAGCAGTACTTC. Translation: CASSWTGTSGSYEQYF.